This T cell receptor beta chain originates from a study of immune cell composition in non-small cell lung cancer. With 7 bases removed from V and 2 bases from J, the gap between germline ends came to 8 bases. The CDR3 totals 11 residues. Germline lookup yields CDR1 SQVTM and CDR2 ANQGSEA. The data were produced by immunoSEQ multiplex PCR, yet TCRdb's version contains in-frame clones alone and is incomplete. The table includes roughly 2,600 clones, 60% to 80% detected once. Normal lung was sampled as far from the tumour as possible, at least 3 cm. A word on this clone: The antigen remains unidentified.

Study-level findings and limits: Tumour-associated clones >0.5% occurred in approximately 32% of adenocarcinomas, about four fifths of squamous.

This sequence joins TRBV29-1 and TRBJ1-1, with a tentative D call TRBD1 (6 bases). Material: non-adjacent lung tissue. The TCR comes from a human donor with non-small cell lung cancer. CDR3 DNA sequence: TGCAGCGGGGGACACAACACTGAAGCTTTCTTT. This encodes CSGGHNTEAFF.